This is a list of T cell receptor beta chains from one sample in a study of spatial heterogeneity in lung cancer. TCRdb reprocessed the 5' RACE reads via MiXCR and lists one record per CDR3 protein. This table holds approximately 6,200 distinct CDR3 sequences, roughly 18% found once. Here the sequenced sample was normal lung tissue next to the tumor, taken at surgery. These receptors came from a male donor with early-stage non-small cell lung cancer. Each CDR3 is given with its conserved first and last residue. A D gene is named only where the DNA matches it firmly. The size entry is marked missing in some rows and otherwise reads once, few, many or a size class.

V gene: TRBV19; clone size: medium-sized; D gene: TRBD1; J gene: TRBJ1-5; CDR3 protein: CASSIDQTGGSQPQHF; CDR3 DNA: TGTGCCAGTAGTATAGATCAAACAGGGGGCTCTCAGCCCCAGCATTTT
V gene: TRBV7-9; clone size: .; D gene: TRBD1; J gene: TRBJ2-5; CDR3 protein: CASSQGTADRAQYF; CDR3 DNA: TGTGCCAGCAGCCAGGGGACAGCCGACCGGGCCCAGTACTTC
V gene: TRBV28; clone size: .; D gene: .; J gene: TRBJ2-5; CDR3 protein: CASSPVGRKQETQYF; CDR3 DNA: TGTGCCAGCAGTCCGGTGGGCAGAAAACAAGAGACCCAGTACTTC
V gene: TRBV14; clone size: few; D gene: TRBD1; J gene: TRBJ2-7; CDR3 protein: CASSHWTGPHEQYF; CDR3 DNA: TGTGCCAGCAGCCATTGGACAGGGCCGCACGAGCAGTACTTC
V gene: TRBV20-1; clone size: large; D gene: TRBD2; J gene: TRBJ2-1; CDR3 protein: CSARSPAGLGSNEQFF; CDR3 DNA: TGCAGTGCTAGAAGCCCCGCAGGACTAGGTAGCAATGAGCAGTTCTTC
V gene: TRBV29-1; clone size: medium-sized; D gene: .; J gene: TRBJ2-7; CDR3 protein: CSGWGDSYEQYF; CDR3 DNA: TGCAGCGGATGGGGGGACTCCTACGAGCAGTACTTC
V gene: TRBV20-1; clone size: few; D gene: TRBD2; J gene: TRBJ2-3; CDR3 protein: CSASPTSGRVNTQYF; CDR3 DNA: TGCAGTGCTAGTCCGACTAGCGGGAGGGTGAATACGCAGTATTTT
V gene: TRBV28; clone size: medium-sized; D gene: .; J gene: TRBJ2-2; CDR3 protein: CASSLLGDTGTGELFF; CDR3 DNA: TGTGCCAGCAGTTTATTGGGCGACACGGGCACCGGGGAGCTGTTTTTT
V gene: TRBV10-1; clone size: medium-sized; D gene: TRBD1; J gene: TRBJ2-2; CDR3 protein: CASSSGQHTGELFF; CDR3 DNA: TGCGCCAGCAGTTCGGGACAGCACACCGGGGAGCTGTTTTTT
V gene: TRBV7-6; clone size: medium-sized; D gene: .; J gene: TRBJ2-7; CDR3 protein: CASSDQRVYEQYF; CDR3 DNA: TGTGCCAGCAGCGACCAGCGGGTCTACGAGCAGTACTTC
V gene: TRBV30; clone size: medium-sized; D gene: TRBD1; J gene: TRBJ2-5; CDR3 protein: CAWKGDRGETQYF; CDR3 DNA: TGTGCCTGGAAAGGGGACAGGGGAGAGACCCAGTACTTC
V gene: TRBV10-1; clone size: .; D gene: .; J gene: TRBJ2-3; CDR3 protein: CASSARPIDTQYF; CDR3 DNA: TGCGCCAGCAGTGCCAGACCTATAGATACGCAGTATTTT
V gene: TRBV7-3; clone size: medium-sized; D gene: .; J gene: TRBJ2-1; CDR3 protein: CASSLKGRQCHEQFF; CDR3 DNA: TGTGCCAGCAGCTTAAAGGGACGGCAGTGCCATGAGCAGTTCTTC
V gene: TRBV10-2; clone size: few; D gene: .; J gene: TRBJ2-3; CDR3 protein: CASSDRRVGTDTQYF; CDR3 DNA: TGCGCCAGCAGTGATAGGAGGGTTGGCACAGATACGCAGTATTTT
V gene: TRBV25-1; clone size: .; D gene: .; J gene: TRBJ2-5; CDR3 protein: CASSEGSGSEKETQYF; CDR3 DNA: TGTGCCAGCAGTGAAGGTTCGGGCAGCGAAAAAGAGACCCAGTACTTC